These 5 T cell receptor beta chains were all obtained from the same sample, sequenced in a study of cytomegalovirus exposure and HLA in healthy donors. Here immunoSEQ multiplex PCR was the method, and the copy in TCRdb shows in-frame clones only, minus some. Of 70,000 or so clones in the sample, roughly 93% are singletons; the top ten hold roughly 1%. The specimen was PBMCs. Every receptor here comes from a woman aged 18-35 years in good health and CMV-seronegative.

The CDR3 sequence: CASSGTSASTDTQYF. The CDR3, as DNA: TGTGCCAGCAGTGGGACTAGCGCAAGCACAGATACGCAGTATTTT. The chain employs TRBV6-4 and TRBJ2-3, with TRBD2 identical over 9 bases. Looked up from germline, CDR1 is MRHNA and CDR2 is SNTAGT. The CDR3 length is 15 residues. Trimming removed 4 bases from V and 0 bases from J; junction bases left unmatched: 2.

V is TRBV27 and J is TRBJ2-1, with 9 bases lining up with TRBD2. Germline V gene lookup returns CDR1 MNHEY and CDR2 SMNVEV (reference sequence). J lost 2 bases, V lost 3 bases, and 11 bases had no gene match. The CDR3 is 18 residues long. CDR3 sequence: CASSLGGRGGPPYNEQFF. The CDR3 nucleotides are TGTGCCAGCAGTTTGGGGGGGCGGGGGGGCCCCCCCTACAATGAGCAGTTCTTC.

The chain combines TRBV7-2 with TRBJ2-7; 8 nucleotides align to TRBD2. Germline-derived CDR1 and CDR2 are SGHTA and FQGNSA. The CDR3 extends over 15 amino acids. J was trimmed by 4 bases and V by 5 bases; bases with no gene match: 10. The CDR3 DNA sequence: TGTGCCAGCAGCCCCCGGGGGGGAGGAGTTTACGAGCAGTACTTC. It codes for CASSPRGGGVYEQYF.

This chain uses TRBV6-5 with TRBJ1-4; D gene ambiguous. The V end lost 6 bases, the J end lost 13 bases, and 21 bases lay between the germline ends. The germline gives CDR1 MNHEY, CDR2 SVGAGI. This CDR3 is built from 14 residues. CDR3 DNA sequence: TGTGCCAGCAGCCACTCGAGGGCCGGCGAGGGACTGTTTTTT. It is translated as CASSHSRAGEGLFF.

The chain has TRBV7-3 and TRBJ2-1, with TRBD2 identical over 8 bases. Trimming removed 2 bases from V and 7 bases from J; junction bases left unmatched: 16. Germline CDR1 reads SGHTA; CDR2 reads FQGTGA. The CDR3 is 18 amino acids. The DNA of the CDR3 is TGTGCCAGCAGCTTATTCACTCACGCGGGGGGACTAGAAAATGAGCAGTTCTTC. It is translated as CASSLFTHAGGLENEQFF.